The 21 T cell receptor beta chains below come from one sample, sequenced in a study of shared clonotypes between healthy human individuals. Measured with immunoSEQ multiplex PCR; TCRdb has only the in-frame clones, and not every one. The sample lists under 1 million clones, about 96% occurring once. Only CD45RO-negative cells positively selected for CCR7 counted as naive CD8 cells, so terminally differentiated effector memory CD45RA+ cells were excluded. Sequenced: naive CD8+ T cells sorted from blood. The receptors derive from a man aged 25-45 years in good health.

The chain links TRBV27 to TRBJ2-7; TRBD2 agrees at 7 bases. This CDR3 region has 16 residues. V was clipped by 2 bases and J by 4 bases; unmatched bases: 11. Germline lookup yields CDR1 MNHEY and CDR2 SMNVEV (reference sequence). The CDR3 DNA reads TGTGCCAGCAGTTTAACTAGTCCGGGCGGGGGTTACGAGCAGTACTTC. Its protein is CASSLTSPGGGYEQYF.

The chain links TRBV7-8 to TRBJ2-3; D uncertain. This CDR3 comprises 14 residues. Trimming pared 4 bases from V and 0 bases from J, leaving 8 bases between. Germline V CDR1 and CDR2: SGHVS, FQNEAQ. For the CDR3, the DNA is TGTGCCAGCAGCTCCAGCCGTAGCACAGATACGCAGTATTTT. It encodes CASSSSRSTDTQYF.

The V and J genes are TRBV6-6 and TRBJ2-1; TRBD2 is a possible D gene (6 bases). CDR3 size: 14 residues. Trimming took 0 bases from V and 16 from J, leaving 19 bases between them. CDR1 and CDR2 from the germline V gene are MNHNY and SVGAGI (reference sequence). The DNA for the CDR3 is TGTGCCAGCAGTTACTCGTCTCTTGGGGACTCGCTATTCTTC. It yields the protein CASSYSSLGDSLFF.

The rearrangement links TRBV5-4 to TRBJ2-3, with D maybe TRBD2 (5 bases). CDR1 and CDR2 from the germline V gene are SGHNT and YYREEE (reference sequence). The CDR3 runs to 15 residues. The germline V and J ends were trimmed by 2 bases and 4 bases, with 14 bases remaining between them. The CDR3 coding sequence is TGTGCCAGCAGCTTCCGGGGATTGGGCTCAGATACGCAGTATTTT. This codes for CASSFRGLGSDTQYF.

The chain is built from TRBV28 and TRBJ2-5; D perhaps matches TRBD2 (6 bases). V lost 5 bases and J lost 0, with 16 bases in between. The CDR3 length is 16 residues. The germline V gene encodes CDR1 MDHEN and CDR2 SYDVKM. DNA of the CDR3: TGTGCCAGCAGTCCTCGGGAGATTGTTTACCAAGAGACCCAGTACTTC. Translating it yields CASSPREIVYQETQYF.

This chain connects TRBV5-1 to TRBJ2-2; D tentatively reads TRBD1 or TRBD2 (5 bases each). The length of the CDR3 is 14 residues. Germline V lookup: CDR1 SGHRS, CDR2 YFSETQ. With 7 bases removed from V and 3 bases from J, the gap between germline ends came to 13 bases. CDR3 in DNA: TGCGCCAGCCTGAGGGGCGCGGACACCGGGGAGCTGTTTTTT. Its translation: CASLRGADTGELFF.

CDR3 sequence reads: CASSPSGRVVWETQYF. The DNA for the CDR3 is TGTGCCAGCAGTCCTAGCGGGAGGGTAGTGTGGGAGACCCAGTACTTC. The chain joins TRBV6-6 to TRBJ2-5; 12 bases are a match to TRBD2. CDR3 length equals 16 residues. The germline gives CDR1 MNHNY, CDR2 SVGAGI (reference sequence). The junction had 9 bases not matched to a gene; V was cut back by 5 bases and J by 5 bases.

This clone appeared a single time. This chain's CDR3 is CSVELSGGEGYEQYF. In DNA, the CDR3 is TGCAGCGTTGAACTCTCAGGGGGCGAAGGGTACGAGCAGTACTTC. The genes are TRBV29-1 and TRBJ2-7; TRBD1 agrees at 8 bases. V gave up 2 bases and J gave up 4 bases; unmatched junction bases: 10. Germline assignment: CDR1 SQVTM and CDR2 ANQGSEA. The CDR3 has 15 amino acids.

The V and J genes are TRBV28 and TRBJ1-1; no clear D. Trimming left V 5 bases short and J 5 bases short, with 9 bases between. CDR3 size: 12 residues. The V gene's germline CDR1 is MDHEN and CDR2 SYDVKM. The chain's CDR3 is CASSISRTEAFF. As DNA, the CDR3 is TGTGCCAGCAGTATAAGTAGGACTGAAGCTTTCTTT.

The V call is TRBV2, the J call TRBJ1-2; D is possibly TRBD1 (6 bases). The CDR3 extends over 14 amino acids. The V gene lost 6 bases and the J gene lost 4 bases, with 15 bases spanning the gap. From germline, CDR1 is SNHLY and CDR2 FYNNEI. The CDR3 spells CASRDLQGPYGYTF. The CDR3 DNA sequence: TGTGCCAGCAGAGACCTACAGGGCCCCTATGGCTACACCTTC.

J is TRBJ2-3 and V is TRBV27, with no clear D. Between the trimmed V and J ends, which lost 6 bases and 6 bases, there was a span of 16 bases. CDR1 is MNHEY, CDR2 SMNVEV, per germline (reference sequence). The CDR3 loop spans 14 amino acids. CDR3: CASSFAGRADTQYF. In DNA form, the CDR3 reads TGTGCCAGCAGCTTTGCCGGTAGGGCGGATACGCAGTATTTT.

The CDR3 DNA follows: TGCGCCAGCAGCTCCGGGACAGGGGTTCAGCCCCAGCATTTT. It yields the protein CASSSGTGVQPQHF. The J gene is TRBJ1-5, the V gene TRBV5-1; TRBD1 matches at 10 bases. The CDR3 has 14 residues. Germline CDR1 reads SGHRS; CDR2 reads YFSETQ. The J segment lost 6 bases and the V segment lost 3 bases, leaving 3 bases of the junction unmatched.

J is TRBJ2-1 and V is TRBV28; 11 positions agree with TRBD2. Germline CDR1 MDHEN, CDR2 SYDVKM. Trimming at V came to 8 bases and at J to 0 bases, leaving 3 bases not matched to a gene. This CDR3 spans 15 amino acids. Written as DNA, the CDR3 is TGTGCCAGCCTGGGACTAGCGGCCTCCTACAATGAGCAGTTCTTC. Residues: CASLGLAASYNEQFF.

This clone was recorded only once. The chain uses TRBV7-6 and TRBJ2-5; weak D call: TRBD1 (5 bases). This CDR3 comprises 15 residues. V lost 5 bases and J 0 bases, leaving 13 bases between the germline ends. CDR1 is SGHVS and CDR2 is FNYEAQ in the germline V gene. The CDR3 DNA reads TGTGCCAGCAGCCGATTCCAGGGTGACCAAGAGACCCAGTACTTC. This sequence encodes CASSRFQGDQETQYF.

The chain is built from TRBV18 and TRBJ2-5; no definite D call. The CDR3 contains 15 residues. Deletions cut 0 bases from V and 5 bases from J, with 13 bases between. Per germline, CDR1 KGHSH and CDR2 LQKENI. The CDR3 DNA reads TGTGCCAGCTCACCACCGCTGACGGAGAGGGAGACCCAGTACTTC. Encoded protein: CASSPPLTERETQYF.

The J gene is TRBJ1-5, the V gene TRBV28; D remains ambiguous. V gave up 3 bases and J gave up 2 bases, with 5 bases separating them. The CDR3 has 13 residues. Germline-derived CDR1 and CDR2 are MDHEN and SYDVKM. CDR3 DNA: TGTGCCAGCAGTTTTGATGGCAATCAGCCCCAGCATTTT. Translated, it gives CASSFDGNQPQHF. Filled out from reference TRBV28 and TRBJ1-5, the complete variable domain reads DVKVTQSSRYLVKRTGEKVFLECVQDMDHENMFWYRQDPGLGLRLIYFSYDVKMKEKGDIPEGYSVSREKKERFSLILESASTNQTSMYLCASSFDGNQPQHFGDGTRLSIL.

V and J are TRBV5-5 and TRBJ2-7; D perhaps matches TRBD2 (6 bases). CDR3 length: 14 residues. Per the germline V gene, CDR1 is SGHKS and CDR2 is YYEKEE (reference sequence). Trimming cost V 0 bases and J 6 bases, with 13 bases left between them. The CDR3 coding sequence is TGTGCCAGCAGCTTGGGGCCGGGGGATAGCGAGCAGTACTTC. Its translation is CASSLGPGDSEQYF.

This chain connects TRBV5-1 to TRBJ2-3; 10 nucleotides match TRBD1. Per the germline V gene, CDR1 is SGHRS and CDR2 is YFSETQ. After removal of 0 bases from V and 2 bases from J, the junction contained 6 bases not matched to a gene. The CDR3 is made up of 17 amino acids. The CDR3 bases are TGCGCCAGCAGCTTGGGGGACAGGGGCCTGCACACAGATACGCAGTATTTT. Protein: CASSLGDRGLHTDTQYF.

The genes are TRBV28 and TRBJ2-7; D unresolved. Per the germline V gene, CDR1 is MDHEN and CDR2 is SYDVKM. V was trimmed by 3 bases and J by 1 base, leaving 4 bases between them. The CDR3 length is 12 residues. The CDR3 DNA sequence: TGTGCCAGCAGTTTTCAGTCCTACGAGCAGTACTTC. It is translated as CASSFQSYEQYF.

The chain is built from TRBV27 and TRBJ2-2; tentative D call: TRBD2 (7 bases). Trimming took 3 bases from V and 6 from J, leaving 11 bases between them. Looked up from germline, CDR1 is MNHEY and CDR2 is SMNVEV (reference sequence). The CDR3 runs 14 residues. CDR3 in DNA: TGTGCCAGCAGTTTCGGGGGGCGTTCCGGGGAGCTGTTTTTT. Translated: CASSFGGRSGELFF.

V and J are TRBV15 and TRBJ1-1; 8 bases match TRBD1. Germline CDR1 LNHNV, CDR2 YYDKDF (reference sequence). This CDR3 is 13 amino acids long. V was pared by 5 bases and J by 9 bases, with 8 bases of the junction left unmatched. CDR3 sequence (DNA): TGTGCCACCAGCTCAACAGGGGGTGGAAAAGCTTTCTTT. Amino acid sequence: CATSSTGGGKAFF.